The clone carrying this T cell receptor beta chain was recorded many times. Germline V gene data show CDR1 as MNHEY and CDR2 as SVGEGT. The CDR3 has 15 amino acids. The ends lost 5 bases at V and 7 bases at J; junction bases unmatched: 7. TCRdb ran MiXCR on the 5' RACE reads and lists one entry per CDR3 protein. This table holds more than 90,000 distinct CDR3 sequences, roughly 11% found once. This sample was included in a study of early T cells in non-severe SARS-CoV-2 infection. Study in general: The sequenced material was bulk RNA from unsorted whole blood, and its chains were unpaired.

V gene TRBV6-2 or TRBV6-3 combines with J gene TRBJ2-1; the match to TRBD2 covers 11 bases. The sample taken for sequencing was whole blood. The receptor was derived from an adult who was a healthcare worker with PCR-confirmed SARS-CoV-2 infection or an uninfected control (not recorded which). CDR3 protein: CASSKLAGVQNEQFF. DNA of the CDR3: TGTGCCAGCAGTAAACTAGCGGGGGTACAGAATGAGCAGTTCTTC.